This T cell receptor beta chain was found in a study of cytomegalovirus exposure and HLA in healthy donors. To note about this clone: Its antigen is not known.

Findings and limits, study-wide: The authors reported that TCR beta sequences could predict HLA-A and HLA-B alleles. These predictions were accurate for most subjects in the first cohort.

This CDR3 has 14 residues. V lost 6 bases and J lost 0, with 9 bases in between. Per germline, CDR1 MDHEN and CDR2 SYDVKM. The PCR contained 60 Vbeta and 13 Jbeta primers. Only in-frame clones appear in the TCRdb table, and some are missing; sequencing was by immunoSEQ multiplex PCR. The data contain approximately 160,000 clones, around four fifths of them singletons. The specimen was PBMCs. The chain joins TRBV28 to TRBJ1-5; D gene uncertain. The sequence derives from a young woman in good health and CMV-seropositive. The CDR3 is CASRPTVSNQPQHF. The CDR3 nucleotides read TGTGCCAGCAGACCTACAGTTAGCAATCAGCCCCAGCATTTT.